This T cell receptor beta chain was sequenced during a study of blood T cell repertoires in COVID-19. The repertoire was sequenced with immunoSEQ multiplex PCR; TCRdb's copy has only in-frame clones and lacks some. The data contain roughly 200,000 clones, 89% of them seen just once; the ten biggest clones take up roughly 4%. This TCR derives from a woman aged 25 to 39 with acute COVID-19. Sequenced input: PBMCs or T cells enriched from blood (not recorded which).

DNA of the CDR3: TGTGCCAGCACCTCGGGACAGGGGGCTTTATACGAGCAGTACTTC. It is translated as CASTSGQGALYEQYF. The rearrangement links TRBV28 to TRBJ2-7; 12 positions match TRBD1. Germline values: CDR1 MDHEN, CDR2 SYDVKM. The CDR3 is 15 residues long. The V segment lost 7 bases and the J segment 4 bases; nucleotides outside the gene matches: 8.